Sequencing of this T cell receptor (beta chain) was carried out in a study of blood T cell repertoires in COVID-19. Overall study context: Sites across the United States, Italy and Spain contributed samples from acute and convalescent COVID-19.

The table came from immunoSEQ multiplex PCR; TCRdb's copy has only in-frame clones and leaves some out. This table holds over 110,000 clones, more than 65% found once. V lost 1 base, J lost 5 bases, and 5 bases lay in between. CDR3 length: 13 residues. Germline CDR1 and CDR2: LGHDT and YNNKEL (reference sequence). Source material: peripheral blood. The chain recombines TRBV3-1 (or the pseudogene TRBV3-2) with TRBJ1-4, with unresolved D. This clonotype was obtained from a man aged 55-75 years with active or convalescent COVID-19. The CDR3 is CASSQGPNEKLFF. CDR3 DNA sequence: TGTGCCAGCAGCCAAGGGCCGAATGAAAAACTGTTTTTT.